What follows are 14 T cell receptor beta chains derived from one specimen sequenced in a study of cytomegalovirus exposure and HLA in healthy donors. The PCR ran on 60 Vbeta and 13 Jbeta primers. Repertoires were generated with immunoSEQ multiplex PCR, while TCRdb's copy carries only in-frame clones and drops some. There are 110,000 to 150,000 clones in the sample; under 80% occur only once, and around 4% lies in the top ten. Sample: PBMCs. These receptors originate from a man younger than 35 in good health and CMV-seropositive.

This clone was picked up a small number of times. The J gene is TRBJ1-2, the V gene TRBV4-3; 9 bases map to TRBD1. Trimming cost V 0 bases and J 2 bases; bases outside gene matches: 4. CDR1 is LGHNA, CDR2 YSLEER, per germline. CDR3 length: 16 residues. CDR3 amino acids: CASSQDPTGGNYGYTF. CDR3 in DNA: TGCGCCAGCAGCCAAGATCCTACAGGGGGCAACTATGGCTACACCTTC.

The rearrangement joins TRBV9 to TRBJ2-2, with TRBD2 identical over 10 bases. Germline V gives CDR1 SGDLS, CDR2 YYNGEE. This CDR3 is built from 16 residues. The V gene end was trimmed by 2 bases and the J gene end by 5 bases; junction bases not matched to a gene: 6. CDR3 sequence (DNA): TGTGCCAGCAGCGTTTCGACTAGCGGGCCGACCGGGGAGCTGTTTTTT. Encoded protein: CASSVSTSGPTGELFF.

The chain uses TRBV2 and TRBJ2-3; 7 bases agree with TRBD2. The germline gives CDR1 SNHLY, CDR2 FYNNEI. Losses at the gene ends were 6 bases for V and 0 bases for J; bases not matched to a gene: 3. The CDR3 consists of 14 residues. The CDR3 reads CASSGTISTDTQYF. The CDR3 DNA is TGTGCCAGCAGCGGGACTATAAGCACAGATACGCAGTATTTT.

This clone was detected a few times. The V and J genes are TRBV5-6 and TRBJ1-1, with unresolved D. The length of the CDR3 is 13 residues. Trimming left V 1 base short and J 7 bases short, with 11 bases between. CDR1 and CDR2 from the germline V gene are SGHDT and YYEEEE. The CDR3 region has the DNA TGTGCCAGCAGCTTGTTGCTCGGCGGTGAAGCTTTCTTT. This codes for CASSLLLGGEAFF.

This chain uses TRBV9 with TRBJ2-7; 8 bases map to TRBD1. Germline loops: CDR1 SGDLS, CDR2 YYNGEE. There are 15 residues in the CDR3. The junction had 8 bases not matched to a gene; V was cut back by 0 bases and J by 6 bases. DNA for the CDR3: TGTGCCAGCAGCGTAGGTGACAGGGGAAAAGGCGAGCAGTACTTC. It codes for CASSVGDRGKGEQYF.

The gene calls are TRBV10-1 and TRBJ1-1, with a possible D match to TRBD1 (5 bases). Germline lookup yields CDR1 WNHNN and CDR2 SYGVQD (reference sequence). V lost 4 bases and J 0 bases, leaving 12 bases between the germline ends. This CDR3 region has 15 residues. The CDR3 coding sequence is TGCGCCAGCAGTGCCAGCAGGGCTATGAACACTGAAGCTTTCTTT. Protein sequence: CASSASRAMNTEAFF.

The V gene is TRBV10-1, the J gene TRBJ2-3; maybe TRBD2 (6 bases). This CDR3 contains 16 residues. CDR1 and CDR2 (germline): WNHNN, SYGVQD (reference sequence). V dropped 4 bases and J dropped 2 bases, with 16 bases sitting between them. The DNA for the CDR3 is TGCGCCAGCAGTGGCCTGGGGGGAATGGCCACAGATACGCAGTATTTT. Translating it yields CASSGLGGMATDTQYF.

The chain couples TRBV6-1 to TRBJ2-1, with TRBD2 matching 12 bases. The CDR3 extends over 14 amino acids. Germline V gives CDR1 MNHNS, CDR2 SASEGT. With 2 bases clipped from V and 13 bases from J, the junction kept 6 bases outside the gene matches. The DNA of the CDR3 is TGTGCCAGCAGTGAAAAACTAGCGGGAGGCCCCCAGTTCTTC. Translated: CASSEKLAGGPQFF.

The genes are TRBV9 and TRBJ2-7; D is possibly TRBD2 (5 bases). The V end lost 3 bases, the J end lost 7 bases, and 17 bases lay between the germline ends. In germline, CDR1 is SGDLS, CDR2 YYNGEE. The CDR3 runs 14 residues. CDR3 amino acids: CASSAGLPAWEQYF. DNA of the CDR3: TGTGCCAGCAGCGCCGGACTGCCCGCCTGGGAGCAGTACTTC. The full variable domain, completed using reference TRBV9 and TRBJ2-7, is DSGVTQTPKHLITATGQRVTLRCSPRSGDLSVYWYQQSLDQGLQFLIQYYNGEERAKGNILERFSAQQFPDLHSELNLSSLELGDSALYFCASSAGLPAWEQYFGPGTRLTVT.

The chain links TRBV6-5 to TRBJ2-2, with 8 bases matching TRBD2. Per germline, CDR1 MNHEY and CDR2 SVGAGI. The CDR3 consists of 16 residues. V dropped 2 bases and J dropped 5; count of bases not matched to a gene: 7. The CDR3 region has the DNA TGTGCCAGCAGTTACAGGGCGGGGGGACTAACCGGGGAGCTGTTTTTT. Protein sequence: CASSYRAGGLTGELFF.

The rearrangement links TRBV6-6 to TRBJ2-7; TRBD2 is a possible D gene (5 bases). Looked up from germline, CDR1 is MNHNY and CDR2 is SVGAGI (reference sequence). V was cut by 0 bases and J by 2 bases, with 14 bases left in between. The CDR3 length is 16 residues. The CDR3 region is CASSYSRADPTYEQYF. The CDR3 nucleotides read TGTGCCAGCAGTTACTCGAGGGCAGACCCAACCTACGAGCAGTACTTC.

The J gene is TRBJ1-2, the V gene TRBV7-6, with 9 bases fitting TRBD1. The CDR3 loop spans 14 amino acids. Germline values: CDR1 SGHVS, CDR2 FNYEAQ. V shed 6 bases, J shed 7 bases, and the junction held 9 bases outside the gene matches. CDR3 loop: CASRGSRTGAGYTF. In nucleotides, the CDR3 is TGTGCCAGCAGGGGGTCCAGGACAGGGGCTGGCTACACCTTC.

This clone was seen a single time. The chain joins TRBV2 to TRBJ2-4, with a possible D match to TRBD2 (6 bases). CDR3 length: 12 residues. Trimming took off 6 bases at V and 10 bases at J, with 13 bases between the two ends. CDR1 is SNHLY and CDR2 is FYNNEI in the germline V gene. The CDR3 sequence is CASSVGTAIQYF. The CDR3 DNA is TGTGCCAGCAGCGTCGGGACTGCTATTCAGTACTTC.

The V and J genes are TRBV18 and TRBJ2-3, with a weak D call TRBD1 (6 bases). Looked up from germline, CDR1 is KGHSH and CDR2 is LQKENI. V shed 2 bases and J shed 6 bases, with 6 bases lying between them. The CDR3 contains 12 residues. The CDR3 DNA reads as TGTGCCAGCTCACCAAGGGGGGATACGCAGTATTTT. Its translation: CASSPRGDTQYF.